These T cell receptor beta chains were read from a single sample in a study of T cells after posttransplantation cyclophosphamide. Generated by immunoSEQ multiplex PCR, the TCRdb table keeps only in-frame clones and is missing some. Here the sample spans around 18,000 clones, roughly 80% being singletons. Material: CD8+ T cells sorted from PBMCs, obtained 1903 days after a stem cell transplant with posttransplant cyclophosphamide. Every receptor here comes from a female patient aged 40-50 years who received an allogeneic stem cell transplant from a related donor, was CMV-positive, and had no GVHD. Some T cells here may be from the graft donor. Each CDR3 is given with its conserved first and last residue. The D gene is left open where the match is weak. Clone size is given for some rows only: seen once, a few or many times, or a class if the clone is expanded.

j_gene	abundance	v_gene	d_gene	len	CDR3nt	CDR3aa
TRBJ2-7	NA	TRBV28	TRBD1	16	TGTGCCAGCAGTTTCGGGACAGGGACAGTCGTCTACGAGCAGTACTTC	CASSFGTGTVVYEQYF
TRBJ2-1	NA	TRBV11-2	NA	16	TGTGCCAGCAGCTTAGATCCGACAGCATTATACAATGAGCAGTTCTTC	CASSLDPTALYNEQFF
TRBJ1-1	NA	TRBV7-2	NA	15	TGTGCCAGCAGCTTTTACCTAGGGACAAGCTATGAAGCTTTCTTT	CASSFYLGTSYEAFF
TRBJ2-2	NA	TRBV5-4	TRBD1	15	TGTGCCAGCAGCTTAGGACAGGGGGCCACCGGGGAGCTGTTTTTT	CASSLGQGATGELFF
TRBJ1-5	NA	TRBV7-2	NA	14	TGTGCCAGCAACCCAGGGGTTAGGGGGCAGCCCCAGCATTTT	CASNPGVRGQPQHF
TRBJ2-3	NA	TRBV7-9	NA	15	TGTGCCAGCAGCTTAGCCGGACAGAGCACAGATACGCAGTATTTT	CASSLAGQSTDTQYF
TRBJ1-3	NA	TRBV7-9	NA	13	TGTGCCAGCAGCTTCCCACAGGGAGACACCATATATTTT	CASSFPQGDTIYF
TRBJ1-1	NA	TRBV4-1	TRBD1	15	TGCGCCAGCAGCCAAGTAGGACAGGGGTCCCCTGAAGCTTTCTTT	CASSQVGQGSPEAFF
TRBJ2-5	NA	TRBV27	TRBD2	17	TGTGCCAGCAGTGCATGGACTAGCGGGGGGTGGGGAGAGACCCAGTACTTC	CASSAWTSGGWGETQYF
TRBJ1-5	NA	TRBV6-6	NA	14	TGTGCCAGCAGACCCGTCGGTCGGAATCAGCCCCAGCATTTT	CASRPVGRNQPQHF
TRBJ2-2	NA	TRBV7-8	TRBD1	15	TGTGCCAGCAGCATCAAACACAGGGGTTCCGGGGAGCTGTTTTTT	CASSIKHRGSGELFF
TRBJ1-1	few	TRBV6-1	TRBD1	12	TGTGCCACATGGGACAGGGGAACTGAAGCTTTCTTT	CATWDRGTEAFF
TRBJ2-6	NA	TRBV11-2	TRBD1	19	TGTGCCAGCAGCTCAGTGCGAGGGGACAGCCACTCTGGGGCCAACGTCCTGACTTTC	CASSSVRGDSHSGANVLTF
TRBJ2-1	NA	TRBV7-9	NA	18	TGTGCCAGCAGCTTAGTCGGAAAGAAGGCAGGGGCGTACAATGAGCAGTTCTTC	CASSLVGKKAGAYNEQFF
TRBJ1-1	NA	TRBV19	NA	13	TGTGCCACCTTACGCAGGGAGAACACTGAAGCTTTCTTT	CATLRRENTEAFF
TRBJ1-1	NA	TRBV19	NA	16	TGTGCCAGTAGTAGCATTGTGAGTTCGGGGGGCACTGAAGCTTTCTTT	CASSSIVSSGGTEAFF
TRBJ2-5	few	TRBV7-9	TRBD1	18	TGTGCCAGCAGCTTAGAGTTTGGGACAGGGCCAACCCAAGAGACCCAGTACTTC	CASSLEFGTGPTQETQYF
TRBJ2-2	NA	TRBV7-9	NA	17	TGTGCCAGCAGCCGAGGAAATGGACACCCCAACACCGGGGAGCTGTTTTTT	CASSRGNGHPNTGELFF
TRBJ1-5	NA	TRBV28	NA	13	TGTGCCAGCAGTCCCTTCAGGGGTCAGCCCCAGCATTTT	CASSPFRGQPQHF
TRBJ2-3	NA	TRBV19	TRBD2	20	TGTGCCAGTAGTATAGACCCACTAGCGGGGGAGTATGGTCGCACAGATACGCAGTATTTT	CASSIDPLAGEYGRTDTQYF
TRBJ2-2	once	TRBV6-1	TRBD2	20	TGTGCCAGCAGTGAAGCGCGACTAGCGGGGGCCGACAGAGAACACCGGGGAGCTGTTTTT	CASSEARLAGADREHRGAVF
TRBJ2-1	NA	TRBV7-9	TRBD1	15	TGTGCCAGCAGCGCCCCGGGACAGGCCTACAATGAGCAGTTCTTC	CASSAPGQAYNEQFF
TRBJ2-3	NA	TRBV14	TRBD2	15	TGTGCCAGCAGCCAAGAAACGGGGGGGCGAGATACGCAGTATTTT	CASSQETGGRDTQYF
TRBJ2-3	NA	TRBV11-3	TRBD2	16	TGTGCCAGCAGCTTGTCTAGCGGGGGCCCCCCCAATACGCAGTATTTT	CASSLSSGGPPNTQYF
TRBJ2-3	NA	TRBV15	NA	14	TGTGCCACCAGCAGAGACCAGAGCACAGATACGCAGTATTTT	CATSRDQSTDTQYF
TRBJ2-2	NA	TRBV4-1	NA	14	TGCGCCAGCAGCCAGAGGAGTATAGCGGGGGAGCTGTTTTTT	CASSQRSIAGELFF
TRBJ2-2	NA	TRBV5-1	NA	13	TGCGCCAGCAAACAGCAGAACACCGGGGAGCTGTTTTTT	CASKQQNTGELFF